This T cell receptor beta chain was sequenced in a study of identical twins. General study results and limits: The study found weaker excess twin sharing in beta out-of-frame sequences. Cord blood beta clonotypes that were abundant carried fewer insertions, and memory repertoires showed no such trend.

Germline assignment: CDR1 WNHNN and CDR2 SYGVQD (reference sequence). V gave up 7 bases and J gave up 9 bases, with 10 bases separating them. The CDR3 is made up of 10 amino acids. Concerning this clonotype itself: Its antigen is unknown.

TCRdb passed the 5' RACE reads through MiXCR, listing each CDR3 protein once. The sample comprises around 490,000 distinct CDR3 sequences, 15% of which are singletons, and nearly 0.45% rests with the top ten. Separately, the same data were catalogued under a study of yellow fever vaccine responses in identical twins.

Sequencing input: CD4+ T cells sorted from blood. The V and J genes are TRBV10-1 and TRBJ2-7, with D unresolved. This sequence originates from a woman in her late teens or twenties in good health. The CDR3 coding sequence is TGCGCCAGCACCAGTGTAGGGCAGTACTTC. The encoded protein is CASTSVGQYF.